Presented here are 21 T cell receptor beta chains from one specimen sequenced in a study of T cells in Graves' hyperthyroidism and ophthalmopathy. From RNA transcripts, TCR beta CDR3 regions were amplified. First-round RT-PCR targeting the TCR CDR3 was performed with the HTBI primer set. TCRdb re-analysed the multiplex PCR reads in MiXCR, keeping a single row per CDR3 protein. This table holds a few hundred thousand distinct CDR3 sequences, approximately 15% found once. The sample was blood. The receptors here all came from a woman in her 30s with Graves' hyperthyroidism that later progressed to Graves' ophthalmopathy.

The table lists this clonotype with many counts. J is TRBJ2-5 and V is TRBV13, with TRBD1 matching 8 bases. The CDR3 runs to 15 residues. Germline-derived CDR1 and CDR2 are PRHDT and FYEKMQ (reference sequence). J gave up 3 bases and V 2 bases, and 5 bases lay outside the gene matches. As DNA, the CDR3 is TGTGCCAGCAGCTTACCCGGGACAGGAAAAGAGACCCAGTACTTC. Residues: CASSLPGTGKETQYF.

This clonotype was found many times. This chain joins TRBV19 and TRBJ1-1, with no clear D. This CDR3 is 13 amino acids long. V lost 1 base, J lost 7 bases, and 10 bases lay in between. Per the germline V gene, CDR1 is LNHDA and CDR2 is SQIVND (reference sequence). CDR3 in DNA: TGTGCCAGTAGTATAGTTTCGGGTATTGAAGCTTTCTTT. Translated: CASSIVSGIEAFF.

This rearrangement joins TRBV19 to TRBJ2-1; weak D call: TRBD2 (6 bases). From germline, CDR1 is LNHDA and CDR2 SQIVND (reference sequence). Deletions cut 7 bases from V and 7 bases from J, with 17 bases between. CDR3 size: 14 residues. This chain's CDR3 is CASIPPGVQNEQFF. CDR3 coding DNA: TGTGCCAGTATCCCGCCGGGAGTCCAAAATGAGCAGTTCTTC.

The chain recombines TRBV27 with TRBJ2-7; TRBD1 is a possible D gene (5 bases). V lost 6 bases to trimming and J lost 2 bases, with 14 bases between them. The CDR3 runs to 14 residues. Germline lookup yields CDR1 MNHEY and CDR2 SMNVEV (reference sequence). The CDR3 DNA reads TGTGCCAGCAGCTCTCCCAGGGCCCCCTACGAGCAGTACTTC. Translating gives CASSSPRAPYEQYF.

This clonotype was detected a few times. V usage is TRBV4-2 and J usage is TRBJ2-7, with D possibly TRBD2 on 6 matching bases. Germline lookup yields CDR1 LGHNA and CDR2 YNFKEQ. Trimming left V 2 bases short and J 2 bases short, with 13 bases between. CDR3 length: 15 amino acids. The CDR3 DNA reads TGTGCCAGCAGCCAACATCGGGACTTCCCCTACGAGCAGTACTTC. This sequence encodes CASSQHRDFPYEQYF.

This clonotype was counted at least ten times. Here the CDR3 DNA reads TGTGCCAGCTCACCAACCGAGGACACTGAAGCTTTCTTT. Translating it yields CASSPTEDTEAFF. The rearrangement joins TRBV18 to TRBJ1-1; D is unclear. V gave up 2 bases and J gave up 3 bases, with 7 bases separating them. The CDR3 extends over 13 amino acids. The germline CDR1 and CDR2 sequences are KGHSH and LQKENI.

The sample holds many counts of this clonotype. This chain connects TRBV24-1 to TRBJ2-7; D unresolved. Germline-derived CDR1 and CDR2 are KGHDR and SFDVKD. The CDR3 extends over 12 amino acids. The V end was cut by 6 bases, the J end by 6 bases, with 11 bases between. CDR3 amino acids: CATSPSGREQYF. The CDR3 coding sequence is TGTGCCACCAGTCCATCCGGGCGCGAGCAGTACTTC.

The CDR3: CSARSGLAGSQETQYF. The CDR3 DNA follows: TGCAGTGCTAGATCCGGACTAGCGGGGTCCCAAGAGACCCAGTACTTC. The V gene is TRBV20-1, the J gene TRBJ2-5, with TRBD2 identical over 12 bases. This CDR3 comprises 16 residues. V was pared by 2 bases and J by 1 base, with 5 bases of the junction left unmatched. Germline V gene lookup returns CDR1 DFQATT and CDR2 SNEGSKA (reference sequence).

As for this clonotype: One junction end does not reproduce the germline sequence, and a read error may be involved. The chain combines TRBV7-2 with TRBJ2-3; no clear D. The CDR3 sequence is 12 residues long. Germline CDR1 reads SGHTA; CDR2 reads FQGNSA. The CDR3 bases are TGTGCCAGCAGATTAGACACAGATACGCAGTATTTT. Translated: CASRLDTDTQYF.

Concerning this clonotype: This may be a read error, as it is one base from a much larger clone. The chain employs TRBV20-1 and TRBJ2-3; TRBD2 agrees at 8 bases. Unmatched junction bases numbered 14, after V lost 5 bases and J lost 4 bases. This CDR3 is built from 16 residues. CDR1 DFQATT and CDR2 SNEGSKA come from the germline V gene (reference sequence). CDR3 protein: CSAGWRSGSYSDTQYF. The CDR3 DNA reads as TGCAGTGCTGGTTGGCGGAGCGGGAGTTACTCAGATACGCAGTATTTT.

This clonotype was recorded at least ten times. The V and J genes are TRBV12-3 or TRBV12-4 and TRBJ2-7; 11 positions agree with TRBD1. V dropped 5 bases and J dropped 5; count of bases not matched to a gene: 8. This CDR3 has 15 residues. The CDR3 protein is CASSARTGGFNEQYF. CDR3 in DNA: TGTGCCAGCAGTGCTCGGACAGGGGGCTTCAACGAGCAGTACTTC.

The CDR3 protein is CASSPDGDQPTETQYF. The CDR3 DNA reads TGTGCCAGCAGCCCAGACGGGGACCAGCCAACAGAGACCCAGTACTTC. V usage is TRBV7-9 and J usage is TRBJ2-5, with D perhaps assigned TRBD1 or TRBD2 (5 bases each). The CDR3 spans 16 residues. Trimming removed 5 bases from V and 4 bases from J, with 20 bases in between. Germline loops: CDR1 SEHNR, CDR2 FQNEAQ (reference sequence).

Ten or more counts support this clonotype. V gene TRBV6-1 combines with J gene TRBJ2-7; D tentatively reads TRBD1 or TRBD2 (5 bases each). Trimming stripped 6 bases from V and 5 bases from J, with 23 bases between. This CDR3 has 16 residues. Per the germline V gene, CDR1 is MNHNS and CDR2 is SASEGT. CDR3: CASSPTLVGHGDEQYF. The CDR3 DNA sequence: TGTGCCAGCAGCCCTACCTTGGTGGGGCACGGGGACGAGCAGTACTTC.

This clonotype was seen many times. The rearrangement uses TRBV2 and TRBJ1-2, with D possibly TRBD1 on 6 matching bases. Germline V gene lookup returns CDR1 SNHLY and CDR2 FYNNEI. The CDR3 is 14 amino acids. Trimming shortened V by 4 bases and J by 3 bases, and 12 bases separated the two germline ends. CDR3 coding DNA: TGTGCCAGCAGTGCACAGGGTAGGGACTATGGCTACACCTTC. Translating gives CASSAQGRDYGYTF.

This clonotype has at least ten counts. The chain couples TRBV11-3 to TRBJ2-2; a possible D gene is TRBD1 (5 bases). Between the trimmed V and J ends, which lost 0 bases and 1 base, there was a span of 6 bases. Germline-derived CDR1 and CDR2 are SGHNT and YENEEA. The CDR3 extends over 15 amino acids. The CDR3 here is CASSLDTGNTGELFF. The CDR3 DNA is TGTGCCAGCAGCTTAGATACAGGGAACACCGGGGAGCTGTTTTTT.

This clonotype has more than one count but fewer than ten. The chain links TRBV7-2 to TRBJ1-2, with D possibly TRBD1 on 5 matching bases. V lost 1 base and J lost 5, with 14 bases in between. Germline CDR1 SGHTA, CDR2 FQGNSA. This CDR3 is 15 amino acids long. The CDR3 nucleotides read TGTGCCAGCAGCTTAGGGGGGGTTGGGGGATATGGCTACACCTTC. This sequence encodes CASSLGGVGGYGYTF.

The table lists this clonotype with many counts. The CDR3 nucleotides read TGCAGTGCCCCCGCGGCAGGGGGCTATGGAAACACCATATATTTT. Protein sequence: CSAPAAGGYGNTIYF. This chain connects TRBV20-1 to TRBJ1-3; TRBD1 matches at 8 bases. V trimming: 6 bases; J trimming: 3 bases; junction bases outside the gene matches: 10. CDR1 and CDR2 from the germline V gene are DFQATT and SNEGSKA (reference sequence). This CDR3 is built from 15 residues.

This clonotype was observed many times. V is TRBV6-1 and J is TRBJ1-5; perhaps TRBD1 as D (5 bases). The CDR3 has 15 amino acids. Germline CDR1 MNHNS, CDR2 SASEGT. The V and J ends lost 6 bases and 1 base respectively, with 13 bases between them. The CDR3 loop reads CASSPRGYSNQPQHF. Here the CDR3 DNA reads TGTGCCAGCAGCCCACGGGGGTACAGCAATCAGCCCCAGCATTTT.

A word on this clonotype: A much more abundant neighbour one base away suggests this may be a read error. DNA of the CDR3: TGCGCCAGCACCCAAGAACTGTCATATTCCTATGGCTACACCTTC. Encoded protein: CASTQELSYSYGYTF. This sequence joins TRBV4-1 and TRBJ1-2; D uncertain. This CDR3 region has 15 residues. The germline gives CDR1 MGHRA, CDR2 YSYEKL.

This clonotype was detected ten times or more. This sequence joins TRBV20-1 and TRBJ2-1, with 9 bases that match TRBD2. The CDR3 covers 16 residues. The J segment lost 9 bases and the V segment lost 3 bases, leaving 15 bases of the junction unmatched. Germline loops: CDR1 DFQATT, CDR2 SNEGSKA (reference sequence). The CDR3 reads CSASIEGQLAGTEQFF. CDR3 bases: TGCAGTGCTAGTATTGAGGGACAGCTAGCGGGAACTGAGCAGTTCTTC.

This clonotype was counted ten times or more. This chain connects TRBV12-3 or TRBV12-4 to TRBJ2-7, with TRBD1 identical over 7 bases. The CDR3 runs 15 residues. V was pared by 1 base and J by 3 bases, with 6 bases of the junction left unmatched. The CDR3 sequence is CASSLVTGTFYEQYF. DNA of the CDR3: TGTGCCAGCAGTTTAGTGACAGGGACGTTCTACGAGCAGTACTTC.